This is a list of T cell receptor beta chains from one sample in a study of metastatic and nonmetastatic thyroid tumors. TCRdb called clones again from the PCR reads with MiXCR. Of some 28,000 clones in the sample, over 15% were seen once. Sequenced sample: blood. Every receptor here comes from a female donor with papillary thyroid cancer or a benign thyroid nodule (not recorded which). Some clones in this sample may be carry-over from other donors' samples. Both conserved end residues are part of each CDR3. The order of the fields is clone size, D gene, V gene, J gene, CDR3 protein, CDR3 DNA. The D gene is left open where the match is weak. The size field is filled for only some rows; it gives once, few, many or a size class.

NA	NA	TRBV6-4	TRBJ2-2	CASSDGDTGELFF	TGCGCCAGCAGTGATGGTGACACCGGGGAGCTGTTTTTT
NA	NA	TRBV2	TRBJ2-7	CASRRYWNYEQYF	TGTGCCAGCAGGCGGTACTGGAACTACGAGCAGTACTTC
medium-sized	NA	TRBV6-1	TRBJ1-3	CASSEWGPSGNTIYF	TGTGCCAGCAGTGAATGGGGCCCCTCTGGAAACACCATATATTTT
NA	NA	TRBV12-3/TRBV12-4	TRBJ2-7	CASGQVYEQYF	TGTGCCAGCGGTCAGGTGTACGAGCAGTACTTC
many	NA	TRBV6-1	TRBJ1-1	CASTNLQSRLFF	TGTGCCAGCACAAATCTGCAGAGCAGGCTTTTCTTT
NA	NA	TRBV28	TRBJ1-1	CASRSPPGSNGAFF	TGTGCCAGCAGATCCCCACCCGGGTCCAATGGGGCTTTCTTT
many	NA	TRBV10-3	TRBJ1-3	CAISEGLGNTIYF	TGTGCCATCAGTGAGGGGTTGGGAAACACCATATATTTT
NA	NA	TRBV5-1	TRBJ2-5	CASSWRGKETQYF	TGCGCCAGCAGCTGGAGAGGTAAAGAGACCCAGTACTTC
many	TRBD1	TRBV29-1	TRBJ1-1	CSVGTGNENEAFF	TGCAGCGTTGGGACAGGGAACGAGAATGAAGCTTTCTTT
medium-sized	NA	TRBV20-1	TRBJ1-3	CSARVLGTAGNTIYF	TGCAGTGCTAGAGTCCTGGGGACTGCTGGAAACACCATATATTTT
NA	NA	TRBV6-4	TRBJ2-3	CASSGRRCNTDTQYF	TGTGCCAGCAGTGGCCGGCGGTGTAACACAGATACGCAGTATTTT
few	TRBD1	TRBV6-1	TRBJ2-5	CASIGYRQGKGDTQYF	TGTGCCAGCATTGGATATCGACAGGGAAAAGGGGATACCCAGTACTTC
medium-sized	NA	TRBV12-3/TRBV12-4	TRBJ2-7	CASSLGYEQYF	TGTGCCAGCAGTTTGGGCTACGAGCAGTACTTC
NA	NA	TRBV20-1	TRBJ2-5	CSASEAPKETQYF	TGCAGTGCTAGCGAGGCACCGAAAGAGACCCAGTACTTC
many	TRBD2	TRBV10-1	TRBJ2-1	CASSDTSGYNEQFF	TGCGCCAGCAGTGATACTAGCGGTTACAATGAGCAGTTCTTC
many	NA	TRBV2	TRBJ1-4	CASSDREEKLFF	TGTGCCAGCAGTGACCGGGAAGAAAAACTGTTTTTT
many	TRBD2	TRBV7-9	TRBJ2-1	CASSPVPAGGPDEQFF	TGTGCCAGCAGCCCCGTGCCAGCGGGAGGGCCTGATGAGCAGTTCTTC
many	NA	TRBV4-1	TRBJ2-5	CASSQGSSAYQETQYF	TGCGCCAGCAGCCAAGGGTCTAGTGCGTACCAAGAGACCCAGTACTTC
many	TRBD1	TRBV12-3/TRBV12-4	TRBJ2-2	CASRKQGARGTGELFF	TGTGCCAGCAGAAAACAGGGGGCACGAGGCACCGGGGAGCTGTTTTTT
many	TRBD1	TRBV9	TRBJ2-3	CASSPSGGVGTDTQYF	TGTGCCAGCAGCCCCTCAGGGGGAGTGGGGACAGATACGCAGTATTTT
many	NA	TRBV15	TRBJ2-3	CATSRGKGVGTDTQYF	TGTGCCACCAGCAGGGGGAAGGGGGTCGGCACAGATACGCAGTATTTT
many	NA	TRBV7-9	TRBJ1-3	CASSASRPSGNTIYF	TGTGCCAGCAGCGCCAGCAGGCCCTCTGGAAACACCATATATTTT
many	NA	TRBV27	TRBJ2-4	CASSPTSPGGLVAKNIQYF	TGTGCCAGCAGTCCCACCTCGCCCGGAGGGCTGGTTGCCAAAAACATTCAGTACTTC
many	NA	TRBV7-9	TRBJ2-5	CASSPGVAGQETQYF	TGTGCCAGCAGCCCCGGGGTAGCAGGGCAAGAGACCCAGTACTTC
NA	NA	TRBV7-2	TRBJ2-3	CASSLRLEVGDTQYF	TGTGCCAGCAGCTTACGGCTAGAGGTCGGAGATACGCAATATTTT
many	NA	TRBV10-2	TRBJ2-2	CASSESPGELFF	TGCGCCAGCAGTGAGTCGCCCGGGGAGCTGTTTTTT
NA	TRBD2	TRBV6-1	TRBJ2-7	CASMTELAVSFYF	TGTGCCAGCATGACCGAACTAGCGGTTTCTTTCTACTTC
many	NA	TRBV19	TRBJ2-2	CASSWVPGELFF	TGTGCCAGTAGTTGGGTTCCCGGGGAGCTGTTTTTT
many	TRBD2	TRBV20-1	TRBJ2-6	CSARDRGGGRVGDGANVLTF	TGCAGTGCTAGAGATCGAGGAGGCGGGAGAGTCGGCGATGGGGCCAACGTCCTGACTTTC
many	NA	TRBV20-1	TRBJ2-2	CSARDGGGGSGELFF	TGCAGTGCTAGAGATGGAGGAGGAGGGTCCGGGGAGCTGTTTTTT
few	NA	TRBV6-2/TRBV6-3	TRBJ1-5	CASSYQDYQPQHF	TGTGCCAGCAGTTATCAGGACTATCAGCCCCAGCATTTT
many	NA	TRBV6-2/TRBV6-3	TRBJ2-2	CATTRVFGGAGELFF	TGTGCCACCACCCGGGTTTTTGGCGGGGCCGGGGAGCTGTTTTTT
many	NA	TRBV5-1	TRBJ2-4	CASSYTGTEQGNIQYF	TGCGCCAGCAGCTATACAGGGACGGAGCAAGGAAACATTCAGTACTTC
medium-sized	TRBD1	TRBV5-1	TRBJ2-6	CASSTHRPGQGVNGANVLTF	TGCGCCAGCAGCACCCATAGGCCGGGACAGGGGGTGAATGGGGCCAACGTCCTGACTTTC
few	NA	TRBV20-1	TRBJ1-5	CSAIPGAVQPQHF	TGCAGTGCTATTCCAGGGGCGGTGCAGCCCCAGCATTTT
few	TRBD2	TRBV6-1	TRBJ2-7	CASSLKAGGSWPYEQYF	TGTGCCAGCAGTCTGAAGGCGGGGGGTTCATGGCCCTACGAGCAGTACTTC
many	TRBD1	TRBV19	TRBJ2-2	CASSIRGQGADGELFF	TGTGCCAGTAGTATACGGGGACAGGGGGCGGACGGGGAGCTGTTTTTT
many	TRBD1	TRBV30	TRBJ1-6	CAWGTGHNSPLHF	TGTGCCTGGGGGACAGGGCATAATTCACCCCTCCACTTT
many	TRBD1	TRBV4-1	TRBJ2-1	CASSQSTTGSNEQFF	TGCGCCAGCAGCCAAAGTACGACAGGGAGCAATGAGCAGTTCTTC
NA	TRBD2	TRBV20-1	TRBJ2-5	CSDKGLEGTQETQYF	TGCAGTGATAAGGGACTAGAGGGAACCCAGGAGACCCAGTACTTC
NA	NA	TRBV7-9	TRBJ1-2	CASSLSIYGYTF	TGTGCCAGCAGCCTTTCTATCTATGGCTACACCTTC
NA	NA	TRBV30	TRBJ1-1	CAWSGGPNTEAFF	TGTGCCTGGAGTGGGGGACCGAACACTGAAGCTTTCTTT
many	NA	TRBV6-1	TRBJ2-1	CAAKREEFQYNEQFF	TGTGCCGCCAAGCGCGAGGAGTTCCAATACAATGAGCAGTTCTTC
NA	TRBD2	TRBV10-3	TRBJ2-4	CAISERAGGEVRGAKNIKYF	TGTGCCATCAGTGAGCGGGCGGGGGGCGAAGTTCGGGGAGCCAAAAACATTAAGTACTTC
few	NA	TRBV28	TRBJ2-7	CASSESRWRKIAHEQYF	TGTGCCAGCAGTGAATCCAGGTGGCGCAAGATTGCCCACGAGCAGTACTTC
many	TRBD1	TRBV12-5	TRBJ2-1	CASGLPPGGPGSYNEQFF	TGTGCTAGTGGTTTGCCGCCAGGGGGTCCCGGATCCTACAATGAGCAGTTCTTC
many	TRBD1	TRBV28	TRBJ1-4	CASRHGTGVATNEKLFF	TGTGCCAGCAGGCATGGGACAGGGGTTGCAACTAATGAAAAACTGTTTTTT
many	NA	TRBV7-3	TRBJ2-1	CASSLLGSDNEQFF	TGTGCCAGCAGCTTACTAGGATCGGACAATGAGCAGTTCTTC
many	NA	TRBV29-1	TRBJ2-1	CSVEGTINNEQFF	TGCAGCGTTGAAGGGACCATCAACAATGAGCAGTTCTTC
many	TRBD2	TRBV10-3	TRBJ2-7	CAISEASGRFHYEQYF	TGTGCCATCAGTGAAGCTAGCGGGAGGTTTCACTACGAGCAGTACTTC
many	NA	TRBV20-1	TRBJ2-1	CSARDLGASYNEQFF	TGCAGTGCTAGAGATCTGGGGGCCTCCTACAATGAGCAGTTCTTC
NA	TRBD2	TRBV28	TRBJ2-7	CAVIAGTTPYEQYF	TGTGCCGTCATCGCCGGGACTACCCCCTACGAGCAGTACTTC
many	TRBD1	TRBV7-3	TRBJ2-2	CASSLATGGTGELFF	TGTGCCAGCAGCCTCGCGACAGGGGGAACCGGGGAGCTGTTTTTT